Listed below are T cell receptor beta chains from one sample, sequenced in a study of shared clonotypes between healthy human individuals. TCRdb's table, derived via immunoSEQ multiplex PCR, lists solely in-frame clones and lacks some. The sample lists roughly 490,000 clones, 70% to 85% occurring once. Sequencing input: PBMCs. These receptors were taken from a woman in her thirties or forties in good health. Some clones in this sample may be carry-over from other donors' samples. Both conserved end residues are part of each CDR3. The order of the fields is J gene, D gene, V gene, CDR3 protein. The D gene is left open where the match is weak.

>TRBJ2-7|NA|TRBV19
CASSGRTYEQYF
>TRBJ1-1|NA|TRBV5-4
CASSLHSGLNTEAFF
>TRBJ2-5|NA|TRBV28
CASGRSGETQYF
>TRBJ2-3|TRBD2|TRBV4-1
CASSQESRLAGDTQYF
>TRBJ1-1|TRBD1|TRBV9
CASRGQGGTEAFF
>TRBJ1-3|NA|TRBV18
CASSRDRSGNTIYF
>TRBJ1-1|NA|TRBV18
CASSPTTGLNTEAFF
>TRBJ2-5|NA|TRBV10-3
CAINNGTYDVTQYF
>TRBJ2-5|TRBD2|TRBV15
CATSRDRLAGNVETQYF
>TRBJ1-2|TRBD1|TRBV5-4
CASSTRDREDYGYTF
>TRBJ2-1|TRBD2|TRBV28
CASSFDGHNIAGEQFF
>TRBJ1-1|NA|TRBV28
CASSYGTPRDTEAFF
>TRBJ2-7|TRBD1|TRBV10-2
CASSESRDRDSGEQYF
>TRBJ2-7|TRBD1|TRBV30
CAWSSSPGQGTYEQYF
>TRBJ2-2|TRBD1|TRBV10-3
CAISGDRGRVGELFF
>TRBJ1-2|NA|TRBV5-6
CASSLRPSYGYTF
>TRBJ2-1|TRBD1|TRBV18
CASSPGQREQFF
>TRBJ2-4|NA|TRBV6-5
CASSYSLVLAKNIQYF
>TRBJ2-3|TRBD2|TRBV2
CASMGLAGVTRTDTQYF
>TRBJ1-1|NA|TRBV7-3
CASSHDTNTEAFF
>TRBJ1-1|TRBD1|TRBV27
CATINRGVDTEAFF
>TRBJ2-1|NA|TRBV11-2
CASRNIRGTSLYGNEQFF
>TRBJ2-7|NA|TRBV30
CAWKARAYEQYF
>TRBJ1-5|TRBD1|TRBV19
CASSIQGARSSQHF
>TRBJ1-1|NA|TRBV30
CAWSVRGINTEAFF
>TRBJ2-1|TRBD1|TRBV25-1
CASSTIQGAQHNEQFF
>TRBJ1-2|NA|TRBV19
CASSTRGGLGNYGYTF
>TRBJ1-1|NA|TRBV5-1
CASSLGPEAFF
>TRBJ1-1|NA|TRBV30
CAQEQGRMNTEAFF
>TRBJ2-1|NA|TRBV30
CAWRAGDNEQFF
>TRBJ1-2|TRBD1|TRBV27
CASSYDRDSGGYTF
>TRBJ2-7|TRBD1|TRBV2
CASRARTGGTYEQYF
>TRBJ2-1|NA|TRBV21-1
CASSPRDTQGDEQFF
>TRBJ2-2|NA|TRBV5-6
CASSLVDRDAGELFF
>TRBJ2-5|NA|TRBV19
CASSTLGETQYF
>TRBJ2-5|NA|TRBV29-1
CSGDRSETQYF
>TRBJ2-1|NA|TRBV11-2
CASSLSRNEQFF
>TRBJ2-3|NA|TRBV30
CAWSRGRSTDTQYF
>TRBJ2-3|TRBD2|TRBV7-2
CASSLRVAGAADTQYF
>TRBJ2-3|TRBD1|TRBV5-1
CASSHRTGGLPTSTDTQYF
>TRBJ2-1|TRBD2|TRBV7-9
CASSYGTSGSRNEQFF
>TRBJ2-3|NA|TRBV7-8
CASRPVRLGAQYF
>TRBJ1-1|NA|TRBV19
CASTTSGDNVGTEAFF